Listed here are 18 T cell receptor beta chains from one sample, sequenced in a study of cytomegalovirus exposure and HLA in healthy donors. The PCR made use of 60 Vbeta and 13 Jbeta primers. The table came from immunoSEQ multiplex PCR; TCRdb's copy has only in-frame clones and leaves some out. This sample has more than 90,000 clones, with around 76% found just once. The sequenced material came from PBMCs. The receptors stem from a human donor in good health.

The V and J genes are TRBV25-1 and TRBJ1-6, with D possibly TRBD1 on 6 matching bases. Germline assignment: CDR1 MGHDK and CDR2 SYGVNS. The CDR3 is 14 residues long. The germline V and J ends were trimmed by 9 bases and 8 bases, with 17 bases remaining between them. CDR3 DNA sequence: TGTGCCAGTCGACAGGATCTCGGATATTCACCCCTCCACTTT. Residues: CASRQDLGYSPLHF.

Only a few counts were recorded for this clone. The chain carries TRBV2 and TRBJ2-6; D unresolved. Germline lookup yields CDR1 SNHLY and CDR2 FYNNEI. V was shortened by 3 bases and J by 2 bases, with 8 bases between the two germline ends. The CDR3 runs 15 residues. CDR3 sequence (DNA): TGTGCCAGCAGTGAGAGAGAAACTGGGGCCAACGTCCTGACTTTC. This gives the protein CASSERETGANVLTF.

A few counts support this clone. The DNA for the CDR3 is TGCGCCAGCAGCTTGGCAGGGACTGCTGGCTACACCTTC. Encoded protein: CASSLAGTAGYTF. The rearrangement joins TRBV5-1 to TRBJ1-2, with D possibly TRBD1 on 5 matching bases. Per the germline V gene, CDR1 is SGHRS and CDR2 is YFSETQ. Trimming shortened V by 0 bases and J by 7 bases, and 10 bases separated the two germline ends. The CDR3 totals 13 residues. Supplemented by reference TRBV5-1 and TRBJ1-2, the full variable domain reads KAGVTQTPRYLIKTRGQQVTLSCSPISGHRSVSWYQQTPGQGLQFLFEYFSETQRNKGNFPGRFSGRQFSNSRSEMNVSTLELGDSALYLCASSLAGTAGYTFGSGTRLTVV.

V usage is TRBV27 and J usage is TRBJ1-4; D gene ambiguous. CDR3 length equals 16 residues. Between the trimmed V and J ends, which lost 3 bases and 3 bases, there was a span of 14 bases. Per germline, CDR1 MNHEY and CDR2 SMNVEV (reference sequence). CDR3 region: CASSLLRPGPNEKLFF. The CDR3, as DNA: TGTGCCAGCAGTTTGCTTAGACCGGGTCCTAATGAAAAACTGTTTTTT.

The chain uses TRBV19 and TRBJ1-4, with 7 bases matching TRBD1. V was pared by 6 bases and J by 5 bases, with 6 bases of the junction left unmatched. The CDR3 is made up of 14 amino acids. The germline V gene encodes CDR1 LNHDA and CDR2 SQIVND (reference sequence). CDR3 nucleotides: TGTGCCAGTAGCCTCGGGACAGTCAATGAAAAACTGTTTTTT. Protein product: CASSLGTVNEKLFF.

J is TRBJ1-2 and V is TRBV9; 9 bases match TRBD1. This CDR3 region has 15 residues. The J segment lost 7 bases and the V segment lost 0 bases, leaving 7 bases of the junction unmatched. Germline CDR1 and CDR2: SGDLS and YYNGEE. DNA of the CDR3: TGTGCCAGCAGCGTAGAGGGACAGGGAATATCTGGCTACACCTTC. This codes for CASSVEGQGISGYTF.

The rearrangement links TRBV27 to TRBJ1-1; TRBD1 matches at 7 bases. The CDR3 length is 13 residues. From germline, CDR1 is MNHEY and CDR2 SMNVEV (reference sequence). With V trimmed by 0 bases and J by 11 bases, 6 bases remained unmatched. This CDR3 is CASSLSMGGQAFF. The CDR3 nucleotides read TGTGCCAGCAGTTTATCGATGGGGGGACAGGCTTTCTTT.

This clone has just a few counts. The genes are TRBV18 and TRBJ2-3, with TRBD1 matching 7 bases. Germline V lookup: CDR1 KGHSH, CDR2 LQKENI. The CDR3 totals 14 residues. Unmatched junction bases numbered 4, after V lost 3 bases and J lost 4 bases. The CDR3 sequence is CASSPAQGADTQYF. CDR3 DNA sequence: TGTGCCAGCTCACCGGCCCAGGGGGCAGATACGCAGTATTTT.

A few counts support this clone. The V gene is TRBV6-5, the J gene TRBJ2-7; D is unclear. The V end was cut by 0 bases, the J end by 7 bases, with 7 bases between. This CDR3 region has 12 residues. Germline V gene lookup returns CDR1 MNHEY and CDR2 SVGAGI. CDR3 protein: CASSYSRWEQYF. CDR3 in DNA: TGTGCCAGCAGTTACTCCAGGTGGGAGCAGTACTTC.

A few counts support this clone. The chain carries TRBV5-6 and TRBJ2-7; D perhaps matches TRBD2 (5 bases). Germline V gene sequence: CDR1 SGHDT, CDR2 YYEEEE. V was shortened by 3 bases and J by 6 bases, with 10 bases between the two germline ends. The CDR3 totals 12 residues. CDR3 DNA: TGTGCCAGCAGCTCGTGGGCGGGCGAGCAGTACTTC. Translating gives CASSSWAGEQYF.

The chain is built from TRBV10-3 and TRBJ1-5; D ambiguous. The germline CDR1 and CDR2 sequences are ENHRY and SYGVKD. Trimming cost V 2 bases and J 2 bases, with 7 bases left between them. The CDR3 spans 14 residues. The CDR3, as DNA: TGTGCCATCAGTGAGGGCCGGGGCAATCAGCCCCAGCATTTT. Its protein is CAISEGRGNQPQHF.

The chain is built from TRBV29-1 and TRBJ2-2; the D gene is possibly TRBD2 (5 bases). This CDR3 has 13 amino acids. Germline CDR1 is SQVTM and CDR2 is ANQGSEA. Trimming cost V 4 bases and J 6 bases, with 12 bases left between them. This CDR3 is CSVGRGGAGELFF. DNA of the CDR3: TGCAGCGTTGGTCGAGGAGGAGCCGGGGAGCTGTTTTTT.

The V call is TRBV10-1, the J call TRBJ2-7, with D uncertain. Looked up from germline, CDR1 is WNHNN and CDR2 is SYGVQD (reference sequence). The CDR3 runs 12 residues. Between the trimmed V and J ends, which lost 2 bases and 6 bases, there was a span of 8 bases. The CDR3 protein is CASSETASEQYF. In DNA form, the CDR3 reads TGCGCCAGCAGTGAGACAGCTTCCGAGCAGTACTTC.

The rearrangement joins TRBV10-1 to TRBJ1-2; possibly TRBD1 for D (5 bases). This CDR3 comprises 12 residues. Per germline, CDR1 WNHNN and CDR2 SYGVQD (reference sequence). V lost 3 bases and J 8 bases, leaving 10 bases between the germline ends. CDR3 nucleotide sequence: TGCGCCAGCAGTGAAGGGGTAGAAGGCTACACCTTC. Protein sequence: CASSEGVEGYTF.

The chain carries TRBV27 and TRBJ1-2, with D possibly TRBD1 on 5 matching bases. The CDR3 spans 14 residues. Germline loops: CDR1 MNHEY, CDR2 SMNVEV (reference sequence). Trimming shortened V by 3 bases and J by 1 base, and 9 bases separated the two germline ends. The CDR3 is CASSFGHNNYGYTF. The CDR3 bases are TGTGCCAGCAGTTTCGGACACAATAACTATGGCTACACCTTC.

The chain couples TRBV5-4 to TRBJ1-3; no reliable D call. Trimming cost V 1 base and J 6 bases, with 14 bases left between them. The CDR3 is 15 amino acids. Germline assignment: CDR1 SGHNT and CDR2 YYREEE (reference sequence). CDR3 loop: CASSLYREAENTIYF. CDR3 in DNA: TGTGCCAGCAGCTTGTATAGGGAAGCGGAAAACACCATATATTTT.

This clone has just one count. The CDR3 DNA reads as TGTGCCAGCAGAAGACAGGGAGGCTACGAGCAGTACTTC. Its protein is CASRRQGGYEQYF. V is TRBV6-5 and J is TRBJ2-5; a possible D gene is TRBD1 (7 bases). The J call may be incorrect, as the DNA end agrees better with TRBJ2-7. This CDR3 region has 13 residues. Germline CDR1 and CDR2: MNHEY and SVGAGI.

The rearrangement uses TRBV6-1 and TRBJ1-5, with D perhaps TRBD1 (5 bases). The CDR3 is 15 residues long. The V gene lost 8 bases and the J gene lost 5 bases, with 19 bases spanning the gap. The germline V gene encodes CDR1 MNHNS and CDR2 SASEGT. The DNA of the CDR3 is TGTGCCAGCCGATTCGTTAACGGGGGGGATCAGCCCCAGCATTTT. Protein sequence: CASRFVNGGDQPQHF.